The present T cell receptor (beta chain) was sequenced within a study of shared clonotypes between healthy human individuals (dated by TCRdb to about 2020). As for the study more broadly: The cohort included a few men and two women between 18 and 49 years of age. For each donor, CD4 naive and CD4 memory were each run on three plates, CD8 naive on two plates, and CD8 memory on one plate. To increase sequencing depth and limit assay-specific biases, different laboratories used diverse techniques to prepare libraries and sequence TCR repertoires. To estimate repertoire size and how much clonotypes are shared between individuals, the study performed deep sequencing of blood TCR repertoires from roughly five healthy adults. Leukapheresis yielded between about 0.85 and 9 billion PBMCs per donor. The research as a whole found: Clonotypes shared by all four sorted-subset donors showed higher generation probabilities than non-shared clonotypes. Even with the large sequencing depth, rarefaction of the sorted-subset datasets indicated that sequencing was incomplete. Sharing across several donors was observed for roughly 5.4% of naive CD4, over 3% of naive CD8, 2% to 2.5% of memory CD4, and around 0.4% of memory CD8 clonotypes. Pairwise subsampling indicated that sequencing depth was expected to affect the degree of clonotype sharing among donors. Sampling was restricted to blood, and TCR repertoires in tissues likely differ from the TCR repertoires found in blood. Because the study included only a small number of donors, the genetic and exposure-history diversity represented was limited. Naive subsets generally had larger estimated clonotype richness than memory subsets.

Remarks on this clone: The antigen it binds to is not known. No per-base quality is available; no much larger clone lies one base away.

Using the deep immunoSEQ assay, TCR CDR3 regions were amplified from genomic DNA by multiplex PCR. Genomic DNA extracted from each cell subset was distributed evenly over all wells of several immunoSEQ 96-well plates, and each plate served as one replicate. Each replicate PCR for sorted subsets received about 180 ng genomic DNA, equal to roughly 29,000 T cell genomes. Purified libraries were measured with a Qubit 3.0 fluorometer, size-checked on a Bioanalyzer 2100, and measured again with the KAPA Library Quantification kit. A separate single-read 150-cycle Illumina NextSeq 550 flow cell was used to sequence each immunoSEQ 96-well plate. Per the authors' processing: Because the immunoSEQ output held only junctional sequences and lacked quality scores, the filtering could not match the filtering applied to full-length reads. Sequences were annotated with PyIR, a Python wrapper for IgBLAST v1.9, and V/J genes and CDR3 were assigned using IMGT germline references. Reads were removed for weak V/J assignments (E-value above 1e-6), missing CDR3, stop codons, out-of-frame junctions, or ambiguous translated residues. V3J clonotypes were defined as sequences sharing an identical inferred V gene, J gene, and CDR3 amino acid sequence. Percentage overlap between repertoires was calculated by dividing the number of shared unique clonotypes by the size of the smaller repertoire. Three approaches were used to assess repertoire richness: RTK rarefaction, the Chao1 estimator, and Recon v2.1 estimates of unobserved clonotypes. Generation probabilities were computed with OLGA for all TCRbeta clonotypes obtained by the gDNA method from a few donors. The table comes from immuneACCESS by way of TCRdb, which keeps in-frame sequences with V and J called. Part of the clones is missing from these tables; in studies checked, under half for an unresolved V gene and the rest for unknown reasons. That table furnishes V, J and clone size, whereas the DNA furnished D and trimming. The sample table shows about 2.3 million clones, and around 93% are seen once. Of the sample, around 0.35% falls within the top ten clones.

Healthy HIV-negative adults with no recently reported acute infections or vaccinations were included as donors. Every donor was a Caucasian adult residing in Nashville, Tennessee, USA. CD4+ T cells were enriched through magnetic negative selection, after which naive cells were positively selected on CD45RA and the remaining negative fraction served as the memory subset. Blood was obtained by leukapheresis, after which PBMCs were separated by Ficoll-Histopaque density gradient centrifugation and cryopreserved in liquid nitrogen vapor phase. Analytical flow cytometry was used to check the purity and quantity of every magnetically sorted T cell population. Genomic DNA was isolated from each sorted fraction and quantified by UV absorbance on a Nanodrop 2000c. As encoded in the germline V gene, CDR1 is KGHSH while CDR2 is LQKENI. V is reduced by 2 bases and J by 3 bases, leaving a spacing of 7 bases between them. Its CDR3 holds 13 amino acids, cysteine through phenylalanine. Here the CDR3 DNA is all that survives: 39 bases in frame from base 1.

Sequenced: naive CD4+ T cells from PBMCs. What this sample's cell subset or site label stands for: CD45RA+ positively selected. This sequence originates from a young man in good health. Some clones in this sample may be carry-over from other donors' samples. This receptor chain uses TRBV18 and TRBJ1-2, with a weak D call of TRBD1 (5 bases match). The nucleotides read TGTGCCAGCTCACCATCAGGGCACTATGGCTACACCTTC. Translation gives CASSPSGHYGYTF.